Given below is one T cell receptor (beta chain) in context. Its target is not known. Looked up from germline, CDR1 is SGHAT and CDR2 is FQNNGV. The length of the CDR3 is 14 residues. Germline trimming cut 5 bases from V and 7 bases from J; bases unmatched to any gene: 6. This record belongs to a study of cytomegalovirus exposure and HLA in healthy donors. Repertoires were generated with immunoSEQ multiplex PCR, while TCRdb's copy carries only in-frame clones and drops some. The data show about 160,000 clones, around nine tenths seen once. Overall study findings and caveats: One later analysis, an examination of the roughly 130 validation repertoires, found that first-cohort TCR clusters tended to co-occur in them.

Sequencing was performed on PBMCs. The TCR comes from a man younger than 30 in good health and CMV-seronegative. The chain is built from TRBV11-2 and TRBJ1-5; TRBD1 matches at 9 bases. Here the CDR3 DNA reads TGTGCCAGCAGCCCCGGACAGGGGAAACAGCCCCAGCATTTT. Its protein product is CASSPGQGKQPQHF. The complete variable domain, with remaining parts taken from reference TRBV11-2 and TRBJ1-5, reads EAGVAQSPRYKIIEKRQSVAFWCNPISGHATLYWYQQILGQGPKLLIQFQNNGVVDDSQLPKDRFSAERLKGVDSTLKIQPAKLEDSAVYLCASSPGQGKQPQHFGDGTRLSIL.